One sample yielded the 15 T cell receptor beta chains listed below, sequenced in a study of control samples from healthy donors and cancer patients. Produced via immunoSEQ multiplex PCR; TCRdb's table is partial and in-frame only. The repertoire holds fewer than 130,000 clones, roughly 90% seen once, with 3.5% to 4.5% in the top ten. Sequencing was performed on PBMCs. Source of these receptors: a woman aged 55 to 70 with lung cancer.

This chain uses TRBV6-2 or TRBV6-3 with TRBJ1-1; 10 bases fit TRBD1. Germline CDR1 MNHEY, CDR2 SVGEGT. The V gene end was trimmed by 6 bases and the J gene end by 6 bases; junction bases not matched to a gene: 7. The CDR3 spans 14 residues. The CDR3, as DNA: TGTGCCAGCAGCTTGAGGACAGGGGGGTCTGAAGCTTTCTTT. It codes for CASSLRTGGSEAFF.

The genes are TRBV12-3 or TRBV12-4 and TRBJ1-2, with 10 bases identical to TRBD1. The CDR3 loop spans 13 amino acids. J lost 6 bases, V lost 7 bases, and 5 bases had no gene match. CDR3 region: CASKGDRGDGYTF. As DNA, the CDR3 is TGTGCCAGCAAGGGGGACAGGGGCGATGGCTACACCTTC.

The rearrangement joins TRBV27 to TRBJ1-1; no clear D. V lost 5 bases to trimming and J lost 0 bases, with 10 bases between them. Germline V CDR1 and CDR2: MNHEY, SMNVEV (reference sequence). The CDR3 is made up of 14 amino acids. The CDR3 DNA reads as TGTGCCAGCAGTCTCACAGCGATGAACACTGAAGCTTTCTTT. This encodes CASSLTAMNTEAFF.

The chain links TRBV11-2 to TRBJ1-1, with 10 bases fitting TRBD1. The CDR3 has 19 amino acids. The V and J ends lost 5 bases and 4 bases, in that order; junction bases with no gene match: 19. CDR1 is SGHAT and CDR2 is FQNNGV in the germline V gene. Here the CDR3 DNA reads TGTGCCAGCAGCCCCACCCGGACAGGGGGTTGGGAGAGTAGCACTGAAGCTTTCTTT. This sequence encodes CASSPTRTGGWESSTEAFF.

Turning to this clone: The limits of the CDR3 on the DNA are not certain, so only TCRdb's listed CDR3 is given. V and J are TRBV6-5 and TRBJ1-4. The germline gives CDR1 MNHEY, CDR2 SVGAGI. With termini counted, the CDR3 has 14 amino acids. The CDR3 is CASILGGPNEKLFF.

The V call is TRBV30, the J call TRBJ2-3; D is ambiguous. The CDR3 sequence is 13 residues long. The V gene's germline CDR1 is GTSNPN and CDR2 SVGIG (reference sequence). V was shortened by 0 bases and J by 0 bases, with 4 bases between the two germline ends. The CDR3 DNA is TGTGCCTGGAGTGTTGTTAGCACAGATACGCAGTATTTT. It codes for CAWSVVSTDTQYF.

The J gene is TRBJ2-5, the V gene TRBV9, with 8 bases that match TRBD1. V gave up 3 bases and J gave up 5 bases; unmatched junction bases: 9. Germline assignment: CDR1 SGDLS and CDR2 YYNGEE. The CDR3 covers 15 residues. The CDR3 DNA reads TGTGCCAGCAGCGCTCAGGGGGCGGGGTTGGAGACCCAGTACTTC. Translated: CASSAQGAGLETQYF.

This clone was observed once. The junction departs from the called germline gene at one end, perhaps through a read error. In the same sample, other DNA sequences code for this CDR3. CDR3 nucleotides: TGCGCCAGCAGTGACAGTGGACACTGGAACACTGAAGCTTTCTTT. Protein product: CASSDSGHWNTEAFF. This chain joins TRBV25-1 and TRBJ1-1; tentatively, D is TRBD1 (5 bases). Germline lookup yields CDR1 MGHDK and CDR2 SYGVNS. CDR3 length: 15 amino acids.

This clone was observed a few times. The chain uses TRBV28 and TRBJ1-2; D not certain. The germline V gene has CDR1 MDHEN and CDR2 SYDVKM. The CDR3 consists of 11 residues. The V end lost 8 bases, the J end lost 0 bases, and 4 bases lay between the germline ends. The CDR3 region is CASQANYGYTF. CDR3 nucleotide sequence: TGTGCCAGCCAGGCTAACTATGGCTACACCTTC.

This clone appeared a single time. The chain joins TRBV30 to TRBJ2-3; TRBD2 aligns across 8 bases. Germline V gene sequence: CDR1 GTSNPN, CDR2 SVGIG (reference sequence). CDR3 size: 13 residues. Germline trimming cut 8 bases from V and 5 bases from J; bases unmatched to any gene: 9. The CDR3 bases are TGTGCCGGTACGGGGGGGGGTGGAGATACGCAGTATTTT. Its protein is CAGTGGGGDTQYF.

This clone has only one observation. This chain joins TRBV29-1 and TRBJ2-3, with 11 nucleotides matching TRBD2. Germline V gene sequence: CDR1 SQVTM, CDR2 ANQGSEA. CDR3 length: 15 residues. Trimming removed 7 bases from V and 1 base from J; junction bases left unmatched: 7. The CDR3 DNA sequence: TGCAGCGCTACAGGGACTAGCGGAGGCACAGATACGCAGTATTTT. This gives the protein CSATGTSGGTDTQYF.

The V and J genes are TRBV5-5 and TRBJ1-2; 7 bases map to TRBD1. This CDR3 is 16 amino acids long. The germline gives CDR1 SGHKS, CDR2 YYEKEE (reference sequence). With V trimmed by 3 bases and J by 0 bases, 8 bases remained unmatched. The CDR3 loop is CASSSGTAPTNYGYTF. The CDR3 DNA reads TGTGCCAGCAGCTCCGGGACAGCCCCGACTAACTATGGCTACACCTTC.

This clone appeared a few times. This chain uses TRBV6-2 or TRBV6-3 with TRBJ1-5; D uncertain. The CDR3 totals 13 residues. Trimming removed 2 bases from V and 7 bases from J, with 9 bases in between. The germline gives CDR1 MNHEY, CDR2 SVGEGT. CDR3 sequence: CASSYEGGQPQHF. The CDR3 coding sequence is TGTGCCAGCAGTTACGAGGGCGGCCAGCCCCAGCATTTT.

The chain carries TRBV30 and TRBJ1-2, with a possible D match to TRBD1 (5 bases). The V end was cut by 0 bases, the J end by 4 bases, with 12 bases between. This CDR3 contains 14 residues. Germline assignment: CDR1 GTSNPN and CDR2 SVGIG (reference sequence). CDR3 nucleotides: TGTGCCTGGAGTGTACAAGGGGTACCCTATGGCTACACCTTC. Translation gives CAWSVQGVPYGYTF.

The rearrangement uses TRBV7-2 and TRBJ2-1, with D possibly matching TRBD1 (5 bases). Germline CDR1 is SGHTA and CDR2 is FQGNSA. V lost 5 bases, J lost 10 bases, and 18 bases lay in between. This CDR3 comprises 14 residues. CDR3 amino acids: CASSPQWTPEEQFF. CDR3 coding DNA: TGTGCCAGCAGCCCCCAATGGACACCGGAAGAGCAGTTCTTC. Full variable domain (missing parts from reference TRBV7-2 and TRBJ2-1): GAGVSQSPSNKVTEKGKDVELRCDPISGHTALYWYRQSLGQGLEFLIYFQGNSAPDKSGLPSDRFSAERTGGSVSTLTIQRTQQEDSAVYLCASSPQWTPEEQFFGPGTRLTVL.